This TCR beta chain came from a study of beta chain features in type 1 diabetes. The overall study: The study examined about 100,000,000 sorted cells across all samples. Notes on the study in general: When cDNA is sequenced, cells with high TCR expression could be over-represented. The similarity of naive, central memory and Treg TCRB repertoires appeared greater among patients than among healthy donors.

The sample holds a few counts of this clone. No antigen is known for it. Between the trimmed V and J ends, which lost 4 bases and 4 bases, there was a span of 10 bases. Germline V gene lookup returns CDR1 SGHDN and CDR2 FVKESK. CDR3 length equals 13 residues. Sequenced material consisted of expressed TCRB transcripts (all of the isolated RNA was reverse transcribed). Assay: immunoSEQ multiplex PCR; the TCRdb copy retains only in-frame clones and omits some. The sample carries under 350,000 clones, about 7.8% recorded once. Every single donor gave one heparinised blood draw, and these averaged approximately 110 mL.

The chain has TRBV14 and TRBJ1-1; D ambiguous. Sequenced: central memory CD4+ T cells from blood. The receptor comes from a woman in her late teens or twenties in good health. CDR3: CASSLNTGTEAFF. The CDR3 nucleotides read TGTGCCAGCAGCCTAAACACCGGCACTGAAGCTTTCTTT.